This T cell receptor beta chain is from a study of identical twins. Study-level findings and limits: Fewer insertions characterized abundant cord blood beta clonotypes, whereas memory repertoires showed none. Models came in too low on out-of-frame TCR alpha sharing in monozygotic twins.

The germline V gene has CDR1 SGHRS and CDR2 YFSETQ. CDR3 length: 15 residues. The V end was cut by 3 bases, the J end by 10 bases, with 20 bases between. This clonotype was seen many times. Its antigen is still unknown. TCRdb reprocessed the 5' RACE reads with MiXCR, giving one entry per CDR3 protein. The table has about 530,000 distinct CDR3 sequences, over 12% seen once. These records were also assigned to another study, of yellow fever vaccine responses in identical twins. That source notes: Vaccine T cell responses of twins reportedly seemed partly convergent and partly personalized.

Sequencing was done on a sample of CD4+ T cells sorted from blood. The chain couples TRBV5-1 to TRBJ2-1; a possible D gene is TRBD1 (6 bases). The receptor comes from a woman under 30 in good health. For the CDR3, the DNA is TGCGCCAGCAGCTCAGTCCAGACAGGAGTTCGAGAGCAGTTCTTC. It yields the protein CASSSVQTGVREQFF.